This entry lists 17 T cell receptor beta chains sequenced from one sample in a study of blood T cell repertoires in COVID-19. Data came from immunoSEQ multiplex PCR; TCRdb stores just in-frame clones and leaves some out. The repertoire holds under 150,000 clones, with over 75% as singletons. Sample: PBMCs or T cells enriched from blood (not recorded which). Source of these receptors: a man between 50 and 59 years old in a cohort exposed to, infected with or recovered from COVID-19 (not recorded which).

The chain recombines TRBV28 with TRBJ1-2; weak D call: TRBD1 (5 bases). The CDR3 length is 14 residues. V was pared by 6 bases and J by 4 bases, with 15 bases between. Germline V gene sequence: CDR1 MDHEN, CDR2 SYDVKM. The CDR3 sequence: CASSLLRQTYGYTF. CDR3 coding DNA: TGTGCCAGCAGCTTACTTAGACAGACCTATGGCTACACCTTC.

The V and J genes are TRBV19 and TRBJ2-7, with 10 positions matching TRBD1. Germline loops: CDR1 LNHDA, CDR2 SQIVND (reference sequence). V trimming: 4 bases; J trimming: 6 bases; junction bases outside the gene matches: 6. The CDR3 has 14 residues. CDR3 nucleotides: TGTGCCAGTAGTACCGGGACAGGGGTCGTCGAGCAGTACTTC. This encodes CASSTGTGVVEQYF.

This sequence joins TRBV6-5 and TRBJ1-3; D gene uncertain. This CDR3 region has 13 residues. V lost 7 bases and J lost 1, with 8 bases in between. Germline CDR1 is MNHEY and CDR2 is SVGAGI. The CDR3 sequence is CASTGRSGNTIYF. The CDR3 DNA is TGTGCCAGCACGGGGAGGTCTGGAAACACCATATATTTT.

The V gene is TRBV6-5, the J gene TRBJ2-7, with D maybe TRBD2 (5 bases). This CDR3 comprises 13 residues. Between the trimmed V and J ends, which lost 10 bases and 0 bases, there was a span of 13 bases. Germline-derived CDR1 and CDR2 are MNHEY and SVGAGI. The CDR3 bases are TGTGCCACCCAGGAGGCGGACTCCTACGAGCAGTACTTC. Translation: CATQEADSYEQYF.

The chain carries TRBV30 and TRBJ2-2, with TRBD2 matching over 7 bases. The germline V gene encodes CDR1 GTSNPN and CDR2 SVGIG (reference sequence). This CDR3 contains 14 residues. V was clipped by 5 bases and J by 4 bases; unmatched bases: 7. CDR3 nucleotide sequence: TGTGCCTGGGACATGGGGGGGGGCACCGGGGAGCTGTTTTTT. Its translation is CAWDMGGGTGELFF.

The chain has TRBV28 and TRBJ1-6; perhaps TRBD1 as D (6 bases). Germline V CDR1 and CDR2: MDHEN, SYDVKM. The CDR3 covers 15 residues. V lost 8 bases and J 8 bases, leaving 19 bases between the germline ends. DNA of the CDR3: TGTGCCAGCCAAACTTCTCAGGGGAGGGATTCACCCCTCCACTTT. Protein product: CASQTSQGRDSPLHF.

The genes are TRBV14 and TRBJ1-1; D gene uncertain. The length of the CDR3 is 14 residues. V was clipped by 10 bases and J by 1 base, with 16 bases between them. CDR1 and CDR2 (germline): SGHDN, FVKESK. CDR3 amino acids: CATQEDPGNTEAFF. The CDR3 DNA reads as TGTGCCACCCAGGAGGATCCGGGGAACACTGAAGCTTTCTTT.

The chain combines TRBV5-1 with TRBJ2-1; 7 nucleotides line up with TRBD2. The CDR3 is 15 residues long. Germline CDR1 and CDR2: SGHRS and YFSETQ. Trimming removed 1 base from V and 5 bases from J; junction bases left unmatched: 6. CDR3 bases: TGCGCCAGCAGCTTGAGCAGCGGGAACAACAATGAGCAGTTCTTC. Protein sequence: CASSLSSGNNNEQFF. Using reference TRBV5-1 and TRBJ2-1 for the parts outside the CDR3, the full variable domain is KAGVTQTPRYLIKTRGQQVTLSCSPISGHRSVSWYQQTPGQGLQFLFEYFSETQRNKGNFPGRFSGRQFSNSRSEMNVSTLELGDSALYLCASSLSSGNNNEQFFGPGTRLTVL.

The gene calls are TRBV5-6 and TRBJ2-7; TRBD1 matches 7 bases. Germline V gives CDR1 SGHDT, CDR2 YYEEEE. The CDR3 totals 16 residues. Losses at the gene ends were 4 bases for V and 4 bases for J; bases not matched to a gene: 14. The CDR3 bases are TGTGCCAGCAGCGAGTCTTTGGGACAGCTCCGATACGAGCAGTACTTC. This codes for CASSESLGQLRYEQYF.

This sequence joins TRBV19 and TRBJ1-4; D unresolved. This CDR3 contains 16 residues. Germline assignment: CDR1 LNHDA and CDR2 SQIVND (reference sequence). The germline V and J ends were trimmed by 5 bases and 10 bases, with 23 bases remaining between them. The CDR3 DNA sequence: TGTGCCAGTAGTGGGCACTCGATCCTTACGGGAGGAAAACTGTTTTTT. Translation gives CASSGHSILTGGKLFF.

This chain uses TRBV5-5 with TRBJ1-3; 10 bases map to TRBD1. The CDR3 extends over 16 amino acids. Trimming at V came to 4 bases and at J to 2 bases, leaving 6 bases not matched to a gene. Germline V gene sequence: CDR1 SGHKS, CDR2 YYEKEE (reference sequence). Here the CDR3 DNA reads TGTGCCAGCAGCATCGGACAGGGGGTAACTGGAAACACCATATATTTT. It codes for CASSIGQGVTGNTIYF.

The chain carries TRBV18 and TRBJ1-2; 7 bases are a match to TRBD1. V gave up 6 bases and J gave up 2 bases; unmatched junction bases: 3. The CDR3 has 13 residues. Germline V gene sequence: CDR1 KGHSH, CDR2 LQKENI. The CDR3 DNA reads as TGTGCCAGCTCCCAGGGACAGAACTATGGCTACACCTTC. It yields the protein CASSQGQNYGYTF.

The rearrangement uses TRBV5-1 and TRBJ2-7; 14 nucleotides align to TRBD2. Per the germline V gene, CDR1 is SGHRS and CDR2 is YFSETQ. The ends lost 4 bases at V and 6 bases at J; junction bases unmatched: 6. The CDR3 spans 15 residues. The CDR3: CASSLVGLAGGEQYF. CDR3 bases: TGCGCCAGCAGCCTAGTCGGACTAGCGGGAGGCGAGCAGTACTTC.

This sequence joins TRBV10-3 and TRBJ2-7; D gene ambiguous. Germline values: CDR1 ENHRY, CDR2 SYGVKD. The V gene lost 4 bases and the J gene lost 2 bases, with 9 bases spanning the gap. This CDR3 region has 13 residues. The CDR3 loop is CAISGAQTYEQYF. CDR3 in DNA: TGTGCCATCAGTGGAGCACAGACCTACGAGCAGTACTTC.

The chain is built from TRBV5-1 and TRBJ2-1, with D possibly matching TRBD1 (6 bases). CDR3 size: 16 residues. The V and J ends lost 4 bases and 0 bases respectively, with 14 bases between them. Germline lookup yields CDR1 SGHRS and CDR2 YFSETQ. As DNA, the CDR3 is TGCGCCAGCAGCGCCCGGGACACGAGCTCCTACAATGAGCAGTTCTTC. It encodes CASSARDTSSYNEQFF.

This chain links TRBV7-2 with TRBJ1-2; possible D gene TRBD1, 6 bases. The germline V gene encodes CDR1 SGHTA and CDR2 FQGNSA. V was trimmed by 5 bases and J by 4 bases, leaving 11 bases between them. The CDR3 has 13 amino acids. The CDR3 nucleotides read TGTGCCAGCAGCCTCGCCAGGGGCTATGGCTACACCTTC. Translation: CASSLARGYGYTF.

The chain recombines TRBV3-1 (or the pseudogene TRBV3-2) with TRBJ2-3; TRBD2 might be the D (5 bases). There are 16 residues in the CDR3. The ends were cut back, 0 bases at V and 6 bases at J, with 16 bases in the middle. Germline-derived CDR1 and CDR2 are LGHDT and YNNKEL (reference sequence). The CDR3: CASSQEPSLFGDTQYF. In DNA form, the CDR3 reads TGTGCCAGCAGCCAAGAGCCTAGCCTTTTCGGTGATACGCAGTATTTT.